The 10 T cell receptor beta chains below come from one sample, sequenced in a study of a mutant IDH1 vaccine in newly diagnosed glioma. Measured with immunoSEQ multiplex PCR; TCRdb has only the in-frame clones, and not every one. The data hold about 46,000 clones, with over 80% observed a single time. Stated time point: week 35, safety follow-up. In every dose of vaccine, 300 ug of mutant IDH1 20-mer peptide was given alongside topical imiquimod. These receptors have no identified antigens. Source: PBMCs, taken from a glioma patient whose treatment included an IDH1 peptide vaccine. The receptor source for this set is a man aged 45-65 years with glioma.

This clone occurred a few times. The rearrangement links TRBV27 to TRBJ1-5, with D tentatively TRBD1 (5 bases). The germline V gene has CDR1 MNHEY and CDR2 SMNVEV (reference sequence). The CDR3 is 13 amino acids. Trimming pared 6 bases from V and 3 bases from J, leaving 9 bases between. In DNA form, the CDR3 reads TGTGCCAGCAGGGACACGTACAATCAGCCCCAGCATTTT. Translating it yields CASRDTYNQPQHF.

The chain recombines TRBV7-2 with TRBJ2-5; the match to TRBD2 covers 9 bases. The V gene's germline CDR1 is SGHTA and CDR2 FQGNSA. This CDR3 contains 14 residues. The V segment lost 5 bases and the J segment 5 bases; nucleotides outside the gene matches: 6. For the CDR3, the DNA is TGTGCCAGCAGCGGAGCGGGGGGCCGGGAGACCCAGTACTTC. This sequence encodes CASSGAGGRETQYF.

The chain has TRBV14 and TRBJ2-1; 7 nucleotides line up with TRBD2. CDR3 size: 14 residues. With 4 bases clipped from V and 5 bases from J, the junction kept 5 bases outside the gene matches. Germline CDR1 SGHDN, CDR2 FVKESK. The CDR3 protein is CASSLMGLHNEQFF. The CDR3 nucleotides are TGTGCCAGCAGCCTTATGGGACTACACAATGAGCAGTTCTTC.

This clone was seen once. The chain employs TRBV7-9 and TRBJ1-1; D gene uncertain. Between the trimmed V and J ends, which lost 1 base and 10 bases, there was a span of 7 bases. Germline CDR1 reads SEHNR; CDR2 reads FQNEAQ (reference sequence). CDR3 length: 11 residues. The CDR3 is CASSLGRVAFF. The CDR3 region has the DNA TGTGCCAGCAGCTTAGGTCGGGTAGCTTTCTTT.

The chain has TRBV7-2 and TRBJ2-1; D possibly matches TRBD1 or TRBD2 (5 bases each). V was shortened by 4 bases and J by 7 bases, with 8 bases between the two germline ends. The CDR3 sequence is 12 residues long. Per germline, CDR1 SGHTA and CDR2 FQGNSA. The CDR3, as DNA: TGTGCCAGCAGCTCGGGACCGAATGAGCAGTTCTTC. It encodes CASSSGPNEQFF.

The rearrangement joins TRBV18 to TRBJ2-3; a possible D gene is TRBD2 (7 bases). Trimming left V 0 bases short and J 1 base short, with 17 bases between. The CDR3 consists of 18 residues. Germline CDR1 KGHSH, CDR2 LQKENI. The CDR3 DNA reads TGTGCCAGCTCACCACCGCGGGGAGGGGGACGTGGCACAGATACGCAGTATTTT. Translating gives CASSPPRGGGRGTDTQYF. Supplemented by reference TRBV18 and TRBJ2-3, the full variable domain reads NAGVMQNPRHLVRRRGQEARLRCSPMKGHSHVYWYRQLPEEGLKFMVYLQKENIIDESGMPKERFSAEFPKEGPSILRIQQVVRGDSAAYFCASSPPRGGGRGTDTQYFGPGTRLTVL.

The chain has TRBV5-1 and TRBJ2-1; 12 bases are shared with TRBD2. Germline V gene data show CDR1 as SGHRS and CDR2 as YFSETQ. This CDR3 is 19 amino acids long. The junction had 15 bases not matched to a gene; V was cut back by 0 bases and J by 8 bases. DNA for the CDR3: TGCGCCAGCAGCTTGGGGTCTTTTGTGGCTAGCGGGAGGGCCGATGAGCAGTTCTTC. It is translated as CASSLGSFVASGRADEQFF.

Worth noting for this clone: The CDR3 ends on some other residue instead of the conserved phenylalanine or tryptophan, so this is likely a read error. The limits of the CDR3 on the DNA are not certain, so only TCRdb's listed CDR3 is given. The chain is built from TRBV5-1 and TRBJ1-1. Per germline, CDR1 SGHRS and CDR2 YFSETQ. From its first to its last residue, the CDR3 has 9 amino acids. CDR3: CASSEGRST.

This clone has just one count. This chain links TRBV18 with TRBJ1-5, with 9 bases that match TRBD1. Trimming cost V 3 bases and J 3 bases; bases outside gene matches: 6. The germline CDR1 and CDR2 sequences are KGHSH and LQKENI. The CDR3 covers 16 residues. The CDR3 sequence: CASSPMGQGYNQPQHF. In DNA form, the CDR3 reads TGTGCCAGCTCACCTATGGGACAGGGTTACAATCAGCCCCAGCATTTT.

The V and J genes are TRBV7-6 and TRBJ2-7, with 12 bases that match TRBD1. The length of the CDR3 is 15 residues. In germline, CDR1 is SGHVS, CDR2 FNYEAQ. The trim removed 0 bases at V and 5 bases at J, leaving 2 bases unmatched. CDR3 DNA sequence: TGTGCCAGCAGCTTAGCGGGACAGGGGGCAGACGAGCAGTACTTC. Protein: CASSLAGQGADEQYF.